This T cell receptor (beta chain) stems from a study of blood T cell repertoires in COVID-19. Study summary: Researchers got acute and convalescent COVID-19 samples from the United States, Italy and Spain. Nucleic acid was either cDNA or gDNA, and it came from T cells, B-cell-depleted T cells, or PBMCs.

Study processing details: Nucleated cell number was recorded as an estimate derived from reference gene primer amplification. Assay: immunoSEQ multiplex PCR; the TCRdb copy retains only in-frame clones and omits some. D and trimming were read from the DNA, whereas the V and J calls and clone size are those reported in that table. The table includes some 260,000 clones, 79% detected once. Trimming cost V 6 bases and J 7 bases; bases outside gene matches: 14. The CDR3 is 16 amino acids. The germline gives CDR1 LNHDA, CDR2 SQIVND (reference sequence). The chain links TRBV19 to TRBJ2-1; TRBD1 matches at 8 bases. The sample was peripheral blood. This TCR came from a woman aged 40 to 50 with active or convalescent COVID-19. CDR3 bases: TGTGCCAGTAGCCCCGTGGGGCAGGGGGCGCGGAATGAGCAGTTCTTC. Protein product: CASSPVGQGARNEQFF.